Below, 8 T cell receptor beta chains from the same sample are listed, as sequenced in a study of cytomegalovirus exposure and HLA in healthy donors. PCR involved 60 Vbeta and 13 Jbeta primers. Using immunoSEQ multiplex PCR, the repertoire was profiled, and TCRdb retains in-frame clones only, with some absent. The data contain 150,000 to 200,000 clones, 70% of them singletons. Sequencing was done on a sample of PBMCs. The receptors stem from a man aged 18 to 29 in good health and CMV-seropositive.

This clone has a single count. The V call is TRBV4-1, the J call TRBJ1-2; 8 bases are shared with TRBD1. CDR1 is MGHRA, CDR2 YSYEKL, per germline. The CDR3 has 16 amino acids. V trimming: 2 bases; J trimming: 7 bases; junction bases outside the gene matches: 12. The CDR3 is CASSQTPGQDNRGYTF. The CDR3 nucleotides read TGCGCCAGCAGCCAAACACCGGGACAGGATAATCGTGGCTACACCTTC.

The CDR3 loop is CASSSSSGRGEETQYF. CDR3 DNA: TGTGCCAGCAGCTCGTCTAGCGGGAGAGGGGAAGAGACCCAGTACTTC. The genes are TRBV11-2 and TRBJ2-5, with 10 bases identical to TRBD2. Trimming took 4 bases from V and 3 from J; bases not matched to a gene: 8. This CDR3 comprises 16 residues. Germline CDR1 SGHAT, CDR2 FQNNGV.

This chain connects TRBV7-8 to TRBJ2-3; D ambiguous. From germline, CDR1 is SGHVS and CDR2 FQNEAQ. The CDR3 sequence is 12 residues long. Trimming left V 5 bases short and J 0 bases short, with 3 bases between. CDR3 sequence reads: CASSQSTDTQYF. CDR3 bases: TGTGCCAGCAGCCAAAGCACAGATACGCAGTATTTT.

This rearrangement joins TRBV19 to TRBJ1-5; TRBD1 matches at 7 bases. The CDR3 runs to 15 residues. Germline CDR1 LNHDA, CDR2 SQIVND (reference sequence). V lost 5 bases to trimming and J lost 4 bases; unmatched junction nucleotides: 8. The CDR3 reads CASSPDRAGNQPQHF. The CDR3 nucleotides are TGTGCCAGTAGTCCCGACAGGGCTGGAAATCAGCCCCAGCATTTT.

The chain combines TRBV30 with TRBJ1-1, with a weak D call TRBD1 (5 bases). The CDR3 is 12 amino acids. V gave up 6 bases and J gave up 3 bases, with 11 bases separating them. Germline V gene lookup returns CDR1 GTSNPN and CDR2 SVGIG (reference sequence). CDR3 in amino acids: CACLRVDTEAFF. The CDR3, as DNA: TGTGCCTGCCTCAGGGTCGACACTGAAGCTTTCTTT.

V and J are TRBV10-3 and TRBJ1-6; D remains unclear. In germline, CDR1 is ENHRY, CDR2 SYGVKD. The germline V and J ends were trimmed by 6 bases and 4 bases, with 7 bases remaining between them. The CDR3 contains 13 residues. The DNA for the CDR3 is TGTGCCATCAGGGTCGGTTATAATTCACCCCTCCACTTT. The encoded protein is CAIRVGYNSPLHF.

The V call is TRBV19, the J call TRBJ2-2, with D perhaps matching TRBD2 (7 bases). Germline CDR1 and CDR2: LNHDA and SQIVND (reference sequence). V lost 6 bases, J lost 6 bases, and 20 bases lay in between. This CDR3 contains 16 residues. CDR3 protein: CASSSSQGGWAGELFF. The CDR3 coding sequence is TGTGCCAGTAGCTCTTCACAGGGAGGGTGGGCCGGGGAGCTGTTTTTT.

The rearrangement uses TRBV6-5 and TRBJ1-1; 7 bases fit TRBD1. The CDR3 is 13 residues long. The J segment lost 3 bases and the V segment lost 10 bases, leaving 8 bases of the junction unmatched. CDR1 and CDR2 from the germline V gene are MNHEY and SVGAGI. In DNA, the CDR3 is TGTGCCACGAGAGGCAGGGGGTACACTGAAGCTTTCTTT. This sequence encodes CATRGRGYTEAFF.